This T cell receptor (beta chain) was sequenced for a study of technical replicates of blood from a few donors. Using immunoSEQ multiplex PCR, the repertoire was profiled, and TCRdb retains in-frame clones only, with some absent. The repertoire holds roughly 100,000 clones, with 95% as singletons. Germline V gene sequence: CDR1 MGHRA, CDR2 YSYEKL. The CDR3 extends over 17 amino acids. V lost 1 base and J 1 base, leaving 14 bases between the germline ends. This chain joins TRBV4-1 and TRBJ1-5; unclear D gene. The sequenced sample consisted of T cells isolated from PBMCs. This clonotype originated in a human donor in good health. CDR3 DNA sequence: TGCGCCAGCAGCCAAGGGTTCGCCTTCGGGAGCAATCAGCCCCAGCATTTT. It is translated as CASSQGFAFGSNQPQHF.